This T cell receptor beta chain is drawn from a study of shared clonotypes between healthy human individuals. CD8 cells regarded as naive lacked CD45RO, were positively chosen for CCR7, and omitted terminally differentiated effector memory CD45RA+ cells. Sequenced by immunoSEQ multiplex PCR; TCRdb stores in-frame clones only, minus some. The table shows a few million clones, with just over 90% occurring only once. The germline gives CDR1 SGHRS, CDR2 YFSETQ. The CDR3 runs 15 residues. The J segment lost 4 bases and the V segment lost 4 bases, leaving 8 bases of the junction unmatched. Sequenced: naive CD8+ T cells from PBMCs. The chain has TRBV5-1 and TRBJ2-7; 10 bases align to TRBD1. The clonotype originates from a man younger than 35 in good health. Some clones in this sample may be carry-over from other donors' samples. CDR3 protein: CASSPPDRGVYEQYF. Here the CDR3 DNA reads TGCGCCAGCAGCCCGCCGGACAGGGGGGTTTACGAGCAGTACTTC.